A selection of T cell receptor beta chains follows, all from one sample in a study of OX40 agonist ivuxolimab in advanced cancers. Data came from immunoSEQ multiplex PCR; TCRdb stores just in-frame clones and leaves some out. The sample has over 55,000 clones, 88% seen once. The sample consisted of CD4+ or CD8+ T cells sorted from blood, taken in a trial of the OX40 agonist ivuxolimab. The receptors derive from an adult with an advanced solid tumor such as melanoma, head and neck, liver or kidney cancer. CDR3s include the opening cysteine and the closing phenylalanine or tryptophan. D genes are given only for firm matches. Where a row states a size, it is once, few, many or the class of an expanded clone; other rows omit it.

abundance: .
d_gene: TRBD2
j_gene: TRBJ2-2
v_gene: TRBV7-6
CDR3nt: TGTGCCAGCAGCCTGACTAGCGGGGGGGCCGGAGAGCTGTTTTTT
CDR3aa: CASSLTSGGAGELFF

abundance: few
d_gene: .
j_gene: TRBJ1-1
v_gene: TRBV7-2
CDR3nt: TGTGCCAGCAGCTTAAATACGGCGGCAGAAGCTTTCTTT
CDR3aa: CASSLNTAAEAFF

abundance: once
d_gene: .
j_gene: TRBJ1-1
v_gene: TRBV11-2
CDR3nt: TGTGCCAGCAGCTTCGTCTGGACCTCTGGGAACACTGAAGCTTTCTTT
CDR3aa: CASSFVWTSGNTEAFF

abundance: .
d_gene: .
j_gene: TRBJ2-1
v_gene: TRBV9
CDR3nt: TGTGCCAGCAGCGTAGCTGGGGGCTCCTACAATGAGCAGTTCTTC
CDR3aa: CASSVAGGSYNEQFF

abundance: .
d_gene: TRBD1
j_gene: TRBJ1-1
v_gene: TRBV9
CDR3nt: TGTGCCAGCAGCCCTGGGACAGTCACTGAAGCTTTCTTT
CDR3aa: CASSPGTVTEAFF

abundance: .
d_gene: .
j_gene: TRBJ2-7
v_gene: TRBV25-1
CDR3nt: TGTGCCAGCAGTACAACAGGGTGGGGCGAGCAGTACTTC
CDR3aa: CASSTTGWGEQYF

abundance: .
d_gene: .
j_gene: TRBJ2-7
v_gene: TRBV5-4
CDR3nt: TGTGCCAGCAGCTCCGGGACTGGGATTCTCGAGCAGTACTTC
CDR3aa: CASSSGTGILEQYF

abundance: .
d_gene: .
j_gene: TRBJ1-1
v_gene: TRBV6-5
CDR3nt: TGTGCCAGCAGTTACTCTTTAGGGTGGAACACTGAAGCTTTCTTT
CDR3aa: CASSYSLGWNTEAFF

abundance: .
d_gene: .
j_gene: TRBJ2-2
v_gene: TRBV10-2
CDR3nt: TGCGCCAGCAGTGGTGGGAGTCTAGACACCGGGGAGCTGTTTTTT
CDR3aa: CASSGGSLDTGELFF

abundance: .
d_gene: .
j_gene: TRBJ2-3
v_gene: TRBV27
CDR3nt: TGTGCCAGCCAAAAGGGCGGGTCTAGCACAGATACGCAGTATTTT
CDR3aa: CASQKGGSSTDTQYF

abundance: .
d_gene: .
j_gene: TRBJ2-3
v_gene: TRBV28
CDR3nt: TGTGCCAGCAGTATCCACCGCGGAGGGCAGGAGCTAAATACGCAGTATTTT
CDR3aa: CASSIHRGGQELNTQYF

abundance: .
d_gene: TRBD1
j_gene: TRBJ2-5
v_gene: TRBV4-1
CDR3nt: TGCGCCAGCAGCCACCCCGACAGGGGATGGGAGACCCAGTACTTC
CDR3aa: CASSHPDRGWETQYF

abundance: .
d_gene: .
j_gene: TRBJ2-7
v_gene: TRBV18
CDR3nt: TGTGCCAGCTCACCATCAGCAGCGCCCTACGAGCAGTACTTC
CDR3aa: CASSPSAAPYEQYF

abundance: .
d_gene: .
j_gene: TRBJ2-7
v_gene: TRBV5-1
CDR3nt: TGCGCCTCGGCGGCAGGCTTAGACTACGAGCAGTACTTC
CDR3aa: CASAAGLDYEQYF

abundance: .
d_gene: .
j_gene: TRBJ1-5
v_gene: TRBV19
CDR3nt: TGTGCCAGCGCCGGGGGATTTAATCAGCCCCAGCATTTT
CDR3aa: CASAGGFNQPQHF

abundance: .
d_gene: TRBD2
j_gene: TRBJ2-7
v_gene: TRBV7-6
CDR3nt: TGTGCCAGCAGCTTGGGGACTAGCGGGAGATCCTACGAGCAGTACTTC
CDR3aa: CASSLGTSGRSYEQYF

abundance: .
d_gene: .
j_gene: TRBJ2-2
v_gene: TRBV12-2
CDR3nt: TGTGCAAAGCCTCAAATGGTCCTAGTAAGTTGGCGTTTTACCGGGGAGCTGTTTTTT
CDR3aa: CAKPQMVLVSWRFTGELFF

abundance: .
d_gene: .
j_gene: TRBJ2-6
v_gene: TRBV5-4
CDR3nt: TGTGCCAGCAGCTTGTGGGGGGCGAGTTATTCTGGGGCCAACGTCCTGACTTTC
CDR3aa: CASSLWGASYSGANVLTF

abundance: .
d_gene: TRBD2
j_gene: TRBJ2-1
v_gene: TRBV5-1
CDR3nt: TGCGCCAGCGAAACTAGCGGGAGGTCCTACAATGAGCAGTTCTTC
CDR3aa: CASETSGRSYNEQFF

abundance: once
d_gene: .
j_gene: TRBJ1-5
v_gene: TRBV28
CDR3nt: TGTGCCAGCAGTTTGAAATATCAGCCCCAGCATTTT
CDR3aa: CASSLKYQPQHF

abundance: .
d_gene: .
j_gene: TRBJ2-7
v_gene: TRBV27
CDR3nt: TGTGCCAGCAGTTTATCGCGGGTTTACGAGCAGTACTTC
CDR3aa: CASSLSRVYEQYF

abundance: .
d_gene: .
j_gene: TRBJ2-1
v_gene: TRBV27
CDR3nt: TGTGCCATCCAGAAGGGGGCCTACAATGAGCAGTTCTTC
CDR3aa: CAIQKGAYNEQFF

abundance: .
d_gene: .
j_gene: TRBJ1-5
v_gene: TRBV19
CDR3nt: TGTGCCAGTAAAGACGGATCTCCAACCATGATGGGCAATCAGCCCCAGCATTTT
CDR3aa: CASKDGSPTMMGNQPQHF

abundance: .
d_gene: .
j_gene: TRBJ1-2
v_gene: TRBV6-5
CDR3nt: TGTGCCAGCAGTTACTCCGGGGGCACGGGCTACACCTTC
CDR3aa: CASSYSGGTGYTF

abundance: .
d_gene: TRBD2
j_gene: TRBJ2-5
v_gene: TRBV6-5
CDR3nt: TGTGCCAGCAGTTACGTGGCGGGGGGAGAGACCCAGTACTTC
CDR3aa: CASSYVAGGETQYF

abundance: .
d_gene: .
j_gene: TRBJ1-1
v_gene: TRBV18
CDR3nt: TGTGCCAGCTCACCACCGGTTAAGGTCGCTGAAGCTTTCTTT
CDR3aa: CASSPPVKVAEAFF

abundance: .
d_gene: .
j_gene: TRBJ1-1
v_gene: TRBV11-2
CDR3nt: TGTGCCAGCAGCTTAGTGGGTTCTGAAGCTTTCTTT
CDR3aa: CASSLVGSEAFF

abundance: .
d_gene: .
j_gene: TRBJ2-7
v_gene: TRBV9
CDR3nt: TGTGCCAGCAGCGAAATTACAGCCTCCGGCTACGAGCAGTACTTC
CDR3aa: CASSEITASGYEQYF

abundance: once
d_gene: .
j_gene: TRBJ2-1
v_gene: TRBV6-5
CDR3nt: TGTGCCAGCAGTTATGTGGGGAGCTCCTACAATGAGCAGTTCTTC
CDR3aa: CASSYVGSSYNEQFF

abundance: .
d_gene: .
j_gene: TRBJ2-3
v_gene: TRBV13
CDR3nt: TGTGCCAGCAGCTTAACTAGCCGCGGCACAGATACGCAGTATTTT
CDR3aa: CASSLTSRGTDTQYF

abundance: .
d_gene: .
j_gene: TRBJ1-4
v_gene: TRBV5-6
CDR3nt: TGTGCCAGCAGCTCCACGCCGGTGTCCACTAATGAAAAACTGTTTTTT
CDR3aa: CASSSTPVSTNEKLFF

abundance: .
d_gene: .
j_gene: TRBJ1-1
v_gene: TRBV15
CDR3nt: TGTGCCACCAGCAGAGAGGGGGGGGGCACTGAAGCTTTCTTT
CDR3aa: CATSREGGGTEAFF

abundance: .
d_gene: .
j_gene: TRBJ2-1
v_gene: TRBV27
CDR3nt: TGTGCCAGCAGTCCCGGACTGCACAATGAGCAGTTCTTC
CDR3aa: CASSPGLHNEQFF

abundance: .
d_gene: .
j_gene: TRBJ2-7
v_gene: TRBV6-5
CDR3nt: TGTGCCAGCAGTTACTCGGACCCAACTGCAAGCGAGCAGTACTTC
CDR3aa: CASSYSDPTASEQYF

abundance: .
d_gene: TRBD2
j_gene: TRBJ2-1
v_gene: TRBV7-6
CDR3nt: TGTGCCAGCAGCTTAGGAGTCCGGGAGGGCCGTCTGAATGAGCAGTTCTTC
CDR3aa: CASSLGVREGRLNEQFF

abundance: .
d_gene: .
j_gene: TRBJ2-2
v_gene: TRBV27
CDR3nt: TGTGCCAGCAGAACTATAGGGGGGGACGGGGAGCTGTTTTTT
CDR3aa: CASRTIGGDGELFF

abundance: .
d_gene: TRBD1
j_gene: TRBJ2-3
v_gene: TRBV28
CDR3nt: TGTGCCAGCAGTTCAGAGACAGGGTTTACAGATACGCAGTATTTT
CDR3aa: CASSSETGFTDTQYF

abundance: .
d_gene: .
j_gene: TRBJ1-1
v_gene: TRBV7-9
CDR3nt: TGTGCCAGCAGCCCCAGATTGAACACTGAAGCTTTCTTT
CDR3aa: CASSPRLNTEAFF

abundance: .
d_gene: TRBD2
j_gene: TRBJ2-1
v_gene: TRBV28
CDR3nt: TGTGCCAGCAGTCTGGCGGCGGGAGGGAGGAATGAGCAGTTCTTC
CDR3aa: CASSLAAGGRNEQFF

abundance: .
d_gene: TRBD2
j_gene: TRBJ2-1
v_gene: TRBV28
CDR3nt: TGTGCCAGCAGCCGGCTAGCGGGGGGGATAGATGAGCAGTTCTTC
CDR3aa: CASSRLAGGIDEQFF

abundance: .
d_gene: .
j_gene: TRBJ2-2
v_gene: TRBV19
CDR3nt: TGTGCCAGTAGTAAGGCCAGATCTAACACCGGGGAGCTGTTTTTT
CDR3aa: CASSKARSNTGELFF

abundance: .
d_gene: .
j_gene: TRBJ1-2
v_gene: TRBV5-6
CDR3nt: TGTGCCAGCAGCCTGGGGGCAGGGAACTATGGCTACACCTTC
CDR3aa: CASSLGAGNYGYTF

abundance: .
d_gene: .
j_gene: TRBJ2-1
v_gene: TRBV6-1
CDR3nt: TGTGCCAGCAGTGAGGGAGGGCAGGGGACCTACAATGAGCAGTTCTTC
CDR3aa: CASSEGGQGTYNEQFF

abundance: once
d_gene: .
j_gene: TRBJ2-7
v_gene: TRBV7-2
CDR3nt: TGTGCCAGCAGCTTTATCGCGGGAAGAGAGAACGAGCAGTACTTC
CDR3aa: CASSFIAGRENEQYF

abundance: .
d_gene: .
j_gene: TRBJ1-1
v_gene: TRBV7-9
CDR3nt: TGTGCCAGCAGCTTAACAGGGAAAAGTTCTGAAGCTTTCTTT
CDR3aa: CASSLTGKSSEAFF

abundance: .
d_gene: .
j_gene: TRBJ1-1
v_gene: TRBV7-3
CDR3nt: TGTGCCAGCAGCTTATTCGGCGGAGACCATGAAGCTTTCTTT
CDR3aa: CASSLFGGDHEAFF

abundance: few
d_gene: .
j_gene: TRBJ1-1
v_gene: TRBV11-3
CDR3nt: TGTGCCAGCAGCCCTGCCCCCGAAGCTTTCTTT
CDR3aa: CASSPAPEAFF

abundance: .
d_gene: .
j_gene: TRBJ1-1
v_gene: TRBV28
CDR3nt: TGTGCCAGCAGTACCTCGACTGAAGCTTTCTTT
CDR3aa: CASSTSTEAFF

abundance: .
d_gene: TRBD1
j_gene: TRBJ2-7
v_gene: TRBV7-2
CDR3nt: TGTGCCAGCAGCTACCGGGACAGATTCGGCGAGCAGTACTTC
CDR3aa: CASSYRDRFGEQYF

abundance: once
d_gene: TRBD2
j_gene: TRBJ2-1
v_gene: TRBV4-2
CDR3nt: TGTGCCAGCAGCCAGCCCACTAGCGGGGGGCCCTACAATGAGCAGTTCTTC
CDR3aa: CASSQPTSGGPYNEQFF

abundance: .
d_gene: .
j_gene: TRBJ1-2
v_gene: TRBV28
CDR3nt: TGTGCCAGCACCCTCCTTCAGGGTGATGGCTACACCTTC
CDR3aa: CASTLLQGDGYTF

abundance: .
d_gene: .
j_gene: TRBJ1-1
v_gene: TRBV2
CDR3nt: TGTGCCAGCAAACCGGGGCTGGAGAACACTGAAGCTTTCTTT
CDR3aa: CASKPGLENTEAFF

abundance: .
d_gene: .
j_gene: TRBJ2-5
v_gene: TRBV19
CDR3nt: TGTGCCAGTAGTACCCCCGAGGAGGGTGACCAAGAGACCCAGTACTTC
CDR3aa: CASSTPEEGDQETQYF

abundance: .
d_gene: .
j_gene: TRBJ1-2
v_gene: TRBV27
CDR3nt: TGTGCCAGCAGTTCGCCTCGGGACGGGTACTATGGCTACACCTTC
CDR3aa: CASSSPRDGYYGYTF

abundance: .
d_gene: .
j_gene: TRBJ1-2
v_gene: TRBV7-9
CDR3nt: TGTGCCAGCAGCTTACAGGGGATAAGCACCTTC
CDR3aa: CASSLQGISTF

abundance: few
d_gene: .
j_gene: TRBJ1-5
v_gene: TRBV28
CDR3nt: TGTGCCAGCAGTCTGGACAGCCAGAGTCAGCCCCAGCATTTT
CDR3aa: CASSLDSQSQPQHF

abundance: .
d_gene: .
j_gene: TRBJ1-4
v_gene: TRBV5-8
CDR3nt: TGTGCCAGCAGCTTGGGGGACTTTGCAACTAATGAAAAACTGTTTTTT
CDR3aa: CASSLGDFATNEKLFF

abundance: once
d_gene: TRBD2
j_gene: TRBJ2-5
v_gene: TRBV9
CDR3nt: TGTGCCAGCAGCGTAGTGGCGGGAGCCTCCCAAGAGACCCAGTACTTC
CDR3aa: CASSVVAGASQETQYF

abundance: .
d_gene: .
j_gene: TRBJ1-1
v_gene: TRBV6-1
CDR3nt: TGTGCCAGCTCGCTAGGGGGGGGCACTGAAGCTTTCTTT
CDR3aa: CASSLGGGTEAFF